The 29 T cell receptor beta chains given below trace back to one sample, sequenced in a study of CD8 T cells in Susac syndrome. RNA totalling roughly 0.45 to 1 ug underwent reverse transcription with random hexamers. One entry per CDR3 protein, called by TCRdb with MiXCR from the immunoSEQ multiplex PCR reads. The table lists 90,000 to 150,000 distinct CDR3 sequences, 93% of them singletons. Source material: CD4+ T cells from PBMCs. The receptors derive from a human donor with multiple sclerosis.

In DNA, the CDR3 is TGTGCCTGGAGTGCAACAGGGGTTAGCTCCTATAATTCACCCCTCCACTTT. Its protein product is CAWSATGVSSYNSPLHF. The V gene is TRBV30, the J gene TRBJ1-6, with 7 bases that match TRBD1. This CDR3 contains 17 residues. Germline V gene data show CDR1 as GTSNPN and CDR2 as SVGIG (reference sequence). J was trimmed by 0 bases and V by 1 base; bases with no gene match: 6.

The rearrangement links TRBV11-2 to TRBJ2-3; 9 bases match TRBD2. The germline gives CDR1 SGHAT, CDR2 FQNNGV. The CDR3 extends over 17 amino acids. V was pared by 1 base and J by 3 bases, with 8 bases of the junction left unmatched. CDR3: CASSLGGPSGATDTQYF. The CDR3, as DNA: TGTGCCAGCAGCTTAGGGGGACCTAGCGGGGCGACAGATACGCAGTATTTT. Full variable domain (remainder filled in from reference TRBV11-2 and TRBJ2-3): EAGVAQSPRYKIIEKRQSVAFWCNPISGHATLYWYQQILGQGPKLLIQFQNNGVVDDSQLPKDRFSAERLKGVDSTLKIQPAKLEDSAVYLCASSLGGPSGATDTQYFGPGTRLTVL.

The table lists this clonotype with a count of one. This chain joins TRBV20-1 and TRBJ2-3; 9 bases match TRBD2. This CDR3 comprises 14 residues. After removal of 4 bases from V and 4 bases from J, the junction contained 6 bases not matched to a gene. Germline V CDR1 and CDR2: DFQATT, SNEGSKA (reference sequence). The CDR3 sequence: CSAMRGGGADTQYF. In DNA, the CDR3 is TGCAGTGCTATGCGGGGGGGCGGGGCAGATACGCAGTATTTT.

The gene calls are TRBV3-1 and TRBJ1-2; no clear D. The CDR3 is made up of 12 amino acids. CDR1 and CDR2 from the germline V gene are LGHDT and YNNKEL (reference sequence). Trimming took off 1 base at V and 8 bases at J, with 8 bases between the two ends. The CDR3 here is CASSQVSSGYTF. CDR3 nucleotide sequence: TGTGCCAGCAGCCAAGTCAGTTCCGGCTACACCTTC.

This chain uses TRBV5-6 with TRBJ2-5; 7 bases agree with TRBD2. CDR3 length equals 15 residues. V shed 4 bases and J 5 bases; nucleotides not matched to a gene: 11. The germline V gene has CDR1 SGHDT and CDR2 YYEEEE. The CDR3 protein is CASSHGLVFGETQYF. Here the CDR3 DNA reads TGTGCCAGCAGCCACGGACTAGTCTTCGGGGAGACCCAGTACTTC.

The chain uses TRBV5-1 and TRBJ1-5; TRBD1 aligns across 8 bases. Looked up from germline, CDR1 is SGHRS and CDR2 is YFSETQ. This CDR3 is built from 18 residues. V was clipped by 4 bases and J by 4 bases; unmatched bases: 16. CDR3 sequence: CASSPIPSQGAINQPQHF. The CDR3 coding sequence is TGCGCCAGCAGCCCGATCCCGAGTCAGGGGGCTATTAATCAGCCCCAGCATTTT.

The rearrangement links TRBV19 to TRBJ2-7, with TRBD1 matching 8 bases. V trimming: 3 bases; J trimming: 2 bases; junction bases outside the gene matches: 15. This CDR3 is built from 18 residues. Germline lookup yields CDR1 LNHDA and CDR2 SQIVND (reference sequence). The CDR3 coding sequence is TGTGCCAGTAGTATTGCGACATCGACAGGGGCGAAAACCTACGAGCAGTACTTC. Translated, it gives CASSIATSTGAKTYEQYF.

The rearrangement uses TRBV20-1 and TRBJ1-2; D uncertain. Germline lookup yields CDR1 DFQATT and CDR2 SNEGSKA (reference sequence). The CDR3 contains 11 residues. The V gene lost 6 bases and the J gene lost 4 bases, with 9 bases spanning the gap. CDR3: CSAPPSYGYTF. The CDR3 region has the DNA TGCAGTGCCCCCCCCTCCTATGGCTACACCTTC.

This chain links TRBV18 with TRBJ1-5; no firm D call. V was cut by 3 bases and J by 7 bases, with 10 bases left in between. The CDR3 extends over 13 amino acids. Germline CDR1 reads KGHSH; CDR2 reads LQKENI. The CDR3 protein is CASSPEGSQPQHF. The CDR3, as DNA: TGTGCCAGCTCACCGGAAGGATCACAGCCCCAGCATTTT.

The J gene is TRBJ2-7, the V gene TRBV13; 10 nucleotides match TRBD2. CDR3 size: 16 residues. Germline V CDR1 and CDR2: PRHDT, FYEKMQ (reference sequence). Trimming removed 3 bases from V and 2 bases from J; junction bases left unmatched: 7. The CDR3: CASSFNLAGVPYEQYF. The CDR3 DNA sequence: TGTGCCAGCAGCTTCAACCTAGCGGGGGTTCCCTACGAGCAGTACTTC.

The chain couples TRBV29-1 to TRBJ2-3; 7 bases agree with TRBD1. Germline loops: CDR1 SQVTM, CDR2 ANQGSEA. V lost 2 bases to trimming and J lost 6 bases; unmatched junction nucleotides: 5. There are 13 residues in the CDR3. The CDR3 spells CSVELRQGDTQYF. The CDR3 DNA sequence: TGCAGCGTTGAATTGAGACAGGGTGATACGCAGTATTTT.

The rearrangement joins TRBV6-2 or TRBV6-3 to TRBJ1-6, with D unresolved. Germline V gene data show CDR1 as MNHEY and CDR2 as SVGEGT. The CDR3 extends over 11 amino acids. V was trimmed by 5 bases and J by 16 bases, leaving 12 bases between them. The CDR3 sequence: CASSRTGLLHF. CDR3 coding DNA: TGTGCCAGCAGTAGGACCGGACTGCTCCACTTT.

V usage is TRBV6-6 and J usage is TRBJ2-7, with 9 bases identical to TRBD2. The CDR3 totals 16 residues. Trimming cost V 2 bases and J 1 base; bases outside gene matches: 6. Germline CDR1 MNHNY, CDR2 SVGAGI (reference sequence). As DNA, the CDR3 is TGTGCCAGCAGTTACGGTCAGCGGGGGGCTTCCTACGAGCAGTACTTC. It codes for CASSYGQRGASYEQYF.

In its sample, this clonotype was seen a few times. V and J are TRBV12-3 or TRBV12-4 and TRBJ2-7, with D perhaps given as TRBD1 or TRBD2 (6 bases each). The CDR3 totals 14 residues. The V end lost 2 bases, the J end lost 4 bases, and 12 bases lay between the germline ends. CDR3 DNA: TGTGCCAGCAGTTTAAATCGGGGGCTGTACGAGCAGTACTTC. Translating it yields CASSLNRGLYEQYF.

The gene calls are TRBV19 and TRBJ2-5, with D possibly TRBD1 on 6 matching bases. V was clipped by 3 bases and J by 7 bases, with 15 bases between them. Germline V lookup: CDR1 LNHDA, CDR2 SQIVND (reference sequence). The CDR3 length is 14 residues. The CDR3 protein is CASSMDTGYVTQYF. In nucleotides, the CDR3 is TGTGCCAGTAGTATGGATACAGGGTACGTGACCCAGTACTTC.

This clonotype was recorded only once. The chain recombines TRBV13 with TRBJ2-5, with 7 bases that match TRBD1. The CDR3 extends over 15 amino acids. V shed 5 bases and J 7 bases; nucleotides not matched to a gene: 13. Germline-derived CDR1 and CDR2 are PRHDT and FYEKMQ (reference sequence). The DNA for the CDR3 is TGTGCCAGCAGCGCCCGACAGGGCGTCCCAGGGACCCAGTACTTC. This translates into CASSARQGVPGTQYF.

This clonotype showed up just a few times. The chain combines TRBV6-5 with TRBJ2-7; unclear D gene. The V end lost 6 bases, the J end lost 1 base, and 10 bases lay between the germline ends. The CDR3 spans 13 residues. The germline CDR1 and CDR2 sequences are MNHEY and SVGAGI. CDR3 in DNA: TGTGCCAGCAGCCGAGACAAGTCCTACGAGCAGTACTTC. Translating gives CASSRDKSYEQYF.

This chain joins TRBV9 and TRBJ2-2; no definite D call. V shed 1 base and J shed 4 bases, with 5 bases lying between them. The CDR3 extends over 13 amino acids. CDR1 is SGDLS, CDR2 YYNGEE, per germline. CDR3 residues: CASSVRLTGELFF. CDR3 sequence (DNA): TGTGCCAGCAGCGTAAGGCTCACCGGGGAGCTGTTTTTT.

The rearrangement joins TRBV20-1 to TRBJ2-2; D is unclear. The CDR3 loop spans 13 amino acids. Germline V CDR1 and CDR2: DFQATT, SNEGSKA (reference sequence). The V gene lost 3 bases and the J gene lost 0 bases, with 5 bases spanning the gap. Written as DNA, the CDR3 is TGCAGTGCTAGTGTAGCGAACACCGGGGAGCTGTTTTTT. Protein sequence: CSASVANTGELFF.

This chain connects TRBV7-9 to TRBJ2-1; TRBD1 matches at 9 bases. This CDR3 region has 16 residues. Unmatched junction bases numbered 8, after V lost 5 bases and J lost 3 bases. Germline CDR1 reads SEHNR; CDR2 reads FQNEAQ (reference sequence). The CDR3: CASSPYRGRDYNEQFF. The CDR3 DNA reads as TGTGCCAGCAGCCCGTACAGGGGGCGCGACTACAATGAGCAGTTCTTC.

CDR3 DNA: TGTGCCAGCAGGGAACCCCCCCTGGGGACCCAGTACTTC. This sequence encodes CASREPPLGTQYF. J is TRBJ2-5 and V is TRBV2; no reliable D call. CDR1 is SNHLY, CDR2 FYNNEI, per germline. Trimming left V 6 bases short and J 7 bases short, with 15 bases between. The CDR3 is 13 amino acids.

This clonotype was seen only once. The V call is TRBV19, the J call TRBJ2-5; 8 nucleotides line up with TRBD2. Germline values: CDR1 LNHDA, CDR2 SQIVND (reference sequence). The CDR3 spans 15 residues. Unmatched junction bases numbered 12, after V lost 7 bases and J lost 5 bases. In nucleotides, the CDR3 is TGTGCCAGTACCCCCGCCAGCGGGGGCGCGGAGACCCAGTACTTC. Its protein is CASTPASGGAETQYF.

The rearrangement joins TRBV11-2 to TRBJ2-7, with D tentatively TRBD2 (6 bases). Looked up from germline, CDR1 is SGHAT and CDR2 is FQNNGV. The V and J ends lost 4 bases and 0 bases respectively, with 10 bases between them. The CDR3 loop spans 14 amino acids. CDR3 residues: CASSSAGLSYEQYF. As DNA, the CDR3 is TGTGCCAGCAGCTCCGCGGGACTCTCCTACGAGCAGTACTTC.

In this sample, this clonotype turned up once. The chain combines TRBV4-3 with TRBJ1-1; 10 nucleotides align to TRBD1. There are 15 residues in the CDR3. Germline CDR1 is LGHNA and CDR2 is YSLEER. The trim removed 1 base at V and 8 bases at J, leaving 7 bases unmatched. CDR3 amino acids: CASSQGRDRGREAFF. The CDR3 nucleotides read TGCGCCAGCAGCCAAGGGCGGGACAGGGGAAGAGAAGCTTTCTTT.

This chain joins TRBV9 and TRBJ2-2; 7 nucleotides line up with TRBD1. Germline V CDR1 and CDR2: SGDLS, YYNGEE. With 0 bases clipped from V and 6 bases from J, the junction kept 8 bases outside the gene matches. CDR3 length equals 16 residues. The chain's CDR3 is CASSVDRGSRPGELFF. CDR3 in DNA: TGTGCCAGCAGCGTAGACAGGGGTTCGAGGCCCGGGGAGCTGTTTTTT. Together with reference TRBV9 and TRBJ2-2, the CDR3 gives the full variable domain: DSGVTQTPKHLITATGQRVTLRCSPRSGDLSVYWYQQSLDQGLQFLIQYYNGEERAKGNILERFSAQQFPDLHSELNLSSLELGDSALYFCASSVDRGSRPGELFFGEGSRLTVL.

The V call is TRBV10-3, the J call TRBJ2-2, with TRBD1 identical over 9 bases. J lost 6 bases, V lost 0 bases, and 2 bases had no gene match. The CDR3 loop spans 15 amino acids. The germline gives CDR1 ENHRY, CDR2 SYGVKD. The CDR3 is CAISESGQGSGELFF. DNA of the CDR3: TGTGCCATCAGTGAGTCCGGACAGGGGTCCGGGGAGCTGTTTTTT.

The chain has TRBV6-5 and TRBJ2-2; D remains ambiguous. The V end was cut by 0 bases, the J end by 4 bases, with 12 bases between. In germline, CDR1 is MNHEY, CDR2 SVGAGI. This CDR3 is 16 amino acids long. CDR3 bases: TGTGCCAGCAGTTACTCGCCTTTGGCTGGCACCGGGGAGCTGTTTTTT. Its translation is CASSYSPLAGTGELFF.

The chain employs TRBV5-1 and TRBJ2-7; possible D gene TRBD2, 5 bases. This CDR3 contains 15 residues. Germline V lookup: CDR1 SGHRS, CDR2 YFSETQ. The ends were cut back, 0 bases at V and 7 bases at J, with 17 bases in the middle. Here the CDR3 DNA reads TGCGCCAGCAGCTTGGGTCTGTCGGGGTCCGGGGAGCAGTACTTC. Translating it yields CASSLGLSGSGEQYF.

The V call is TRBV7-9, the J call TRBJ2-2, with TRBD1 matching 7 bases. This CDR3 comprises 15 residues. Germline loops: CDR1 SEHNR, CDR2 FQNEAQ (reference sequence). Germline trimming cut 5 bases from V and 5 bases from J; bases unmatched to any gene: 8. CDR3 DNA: TGTGCCAGCAGCCCCTGGGACAGTCTAACCGGGGAGCTGTTTTTT. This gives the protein CASSPWDSLTGELFF.